The rows below give T cell receptor beta chains drawn from one sample of a study of blood T cell repertoires in COVID-19. Generated by immunoSEQ multiplex PCR, the TCRdb table keeps only in-frame clones and is missing some. The sample includes 55,000 to 75,000 clones, 82% of them seen just once. Sequenced input: peripheral blood. These receptors were taken from a man aged 80 or over with active COVID-19. Each CDR3 is given with its conserved first and last residue. Clone size is given for some rows only: seen once, a few or many times, or a class if the clone is expanded.

>.|TRBV5-1
CASSLELSTDTQYF
>.|TRBV5-1
CASSLPAGSTRATGELFF
>few|TRBV6-1
CASSERGWTSGSSRTGELFF
>.|TRBV7-3
CASSPEFGFGEQYF
>.|TRBV3-1/TRBV3-2
CASSQDRGGKRTEAFF
>.|TRBV1
CTSSQDRTGGETQYF
>.|TRBV6-5
CASRKAGALQETQYF
>.|TRBV2
CASTDMEGARSEAFF
>.|TRBV6-1
CASSETTGTPYSNQPQHF
>.|TRBV7-2
CASSLRPGVRPNEKLFF
>.|TRBV27
CASSLTGFGYGYTF
>.|TRBV5-5
CASSFQGSTDTQYF
>.|TRBV7-9
CASSLQGDYGYTF
>few|TRBV5-4
CASADRGGNTIYF
>once|TRBV2
CASRPTMNTEAFF
>.|TRBV2
CASSEDRVTEKLFF
>.|TRBV5-1
CASSKGQWEATQYF
>few|TRBV9
CASSRTGNGETQYF
>.|TRBV7-2
CASSLAQGLAGANVLTF
>.|TRBV4-3
CASSQRTSDYEQYF
>once|TRBV27
CASSPTGGNGGYTF
>.|TRBV5-1
CASSPQAVANYGYTF
>.|TRBV19
CASSVRDNNQPQHF
>.|TRBV2
CASSEAGTGTFNNSPLHF
>.|TRBV29-1
CSVETGGSSYEQYF
>.|TRBV27
CASSLSRNTEAFF